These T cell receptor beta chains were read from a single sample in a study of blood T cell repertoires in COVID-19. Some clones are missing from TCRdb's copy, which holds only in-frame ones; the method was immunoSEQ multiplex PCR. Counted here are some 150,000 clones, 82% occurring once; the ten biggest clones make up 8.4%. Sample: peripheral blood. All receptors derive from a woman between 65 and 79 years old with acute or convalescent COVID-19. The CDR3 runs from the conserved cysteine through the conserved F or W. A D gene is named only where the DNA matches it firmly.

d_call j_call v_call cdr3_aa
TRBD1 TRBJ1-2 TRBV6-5 CASRDREGYTF
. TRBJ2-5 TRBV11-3 CASSLDIAGADQETQYF
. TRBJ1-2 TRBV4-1 CASSQDPANYGYTF
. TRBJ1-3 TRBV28 CASRRQAGNTIYF
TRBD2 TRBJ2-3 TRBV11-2 CASSRDYRWEQDTQYF
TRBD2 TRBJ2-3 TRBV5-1 CASSLPASGGTSSNTDTQYF
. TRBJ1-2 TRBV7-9 CASSFGGLDYGYTF
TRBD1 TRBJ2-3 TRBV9 CASSVLPGGPTDTQYF
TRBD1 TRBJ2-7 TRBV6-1 CASSELGQANYEQYF
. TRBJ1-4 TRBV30 CAWTLRGLDEKLFF
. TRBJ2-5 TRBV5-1 CASSGDQETQYF
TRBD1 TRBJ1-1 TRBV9 CASSGTGSNTEAFF
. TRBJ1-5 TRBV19 CASSNGQPQHF
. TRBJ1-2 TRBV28 CASQGHGYTF
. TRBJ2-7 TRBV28 CASSSFLASSYEQYF
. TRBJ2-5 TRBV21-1 CASSAQTCQETQYF
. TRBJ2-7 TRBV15 CATSPRPRSSYEQYF
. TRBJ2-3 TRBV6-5 CASSYIGSADTQYF
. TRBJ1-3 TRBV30 CAWSPIGTKGTIYF
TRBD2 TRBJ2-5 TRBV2 CASRSIAGVETQYF
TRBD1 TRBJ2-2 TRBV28 CASSLKQGAGTGELFF
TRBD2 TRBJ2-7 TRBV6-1 CASSDAWIAGVDEQYF
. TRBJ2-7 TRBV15 CATSRPGYEQYF
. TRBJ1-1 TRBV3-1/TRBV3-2 CASSQEGRRNTEAFF
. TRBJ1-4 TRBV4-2 CASSLRLLNEKLFF
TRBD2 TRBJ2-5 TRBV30 CAWSHRTSANQETQYF
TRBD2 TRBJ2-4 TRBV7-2 CASSGGTSFVNIQYF
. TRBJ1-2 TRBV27 CASSLEGGYGYTF
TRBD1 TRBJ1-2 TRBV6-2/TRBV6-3 CASSSGATGTSDYGYTF
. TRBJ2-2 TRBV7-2 CASSQTRVRTGELFF
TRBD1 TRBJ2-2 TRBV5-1 CASSGGQMNTGELFF
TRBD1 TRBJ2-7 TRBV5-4 CASRHGTAFFYEQYF
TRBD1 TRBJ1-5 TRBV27 CASSRGQGNQPQHF